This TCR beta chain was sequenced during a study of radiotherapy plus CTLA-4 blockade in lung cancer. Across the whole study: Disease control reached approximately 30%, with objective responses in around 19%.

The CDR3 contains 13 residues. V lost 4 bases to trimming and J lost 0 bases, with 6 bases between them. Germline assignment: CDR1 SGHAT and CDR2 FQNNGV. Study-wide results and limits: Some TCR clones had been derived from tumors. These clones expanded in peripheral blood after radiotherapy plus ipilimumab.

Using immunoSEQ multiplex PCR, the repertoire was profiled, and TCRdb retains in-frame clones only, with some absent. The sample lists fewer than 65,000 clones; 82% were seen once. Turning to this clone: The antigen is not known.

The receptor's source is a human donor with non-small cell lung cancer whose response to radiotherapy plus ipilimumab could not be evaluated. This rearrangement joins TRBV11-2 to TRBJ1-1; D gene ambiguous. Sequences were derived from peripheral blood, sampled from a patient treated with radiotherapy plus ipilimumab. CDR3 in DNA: TGTGCCAGCAGCTCCCTAATGAACACTGAAGCTTTCTTT. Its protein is CASSSLMNTEAFF.